This T cell receptor (beta chain) derives from a study of shared clonotypes between healthy human individuals. Study-wide results and limits: A handful of donors showed sharing of about 4.6% of naive CD4 clonotypes.

This clone has ten or more counts. Its antigen is as yet unknown. The CDR3 has 14 residues. With 6 bases clipped from V and 1 base from J, the junction kept 2 bases outside the gene matches. The germline V gene has CDR1 SNHLY and CDR2 FYNNEI. Some clones are missing from TCRdb's copy, which holds only in-frame ones; the method was immunoSEQ multiplex PCR. Found here are roughly 1 million clones, around 74% of them singletons; the top ten hold about 1.5%. The receptor was derived from a man between 18 and 29 years old in good health. The source material was memory CD4+ T cells sorted from blood. Subset described: CD45RA-negative fraction. The V gene is TRBV2, the J gene TRBJ1-5, with 8 bases aligning to TRBD1. CDR3 sequence (DNA): TGTGCCAGCAGGAGGGACAGGAGCAATCAGCCCCAGCATTTT. It encodes CASRRDRSNQPQHF.